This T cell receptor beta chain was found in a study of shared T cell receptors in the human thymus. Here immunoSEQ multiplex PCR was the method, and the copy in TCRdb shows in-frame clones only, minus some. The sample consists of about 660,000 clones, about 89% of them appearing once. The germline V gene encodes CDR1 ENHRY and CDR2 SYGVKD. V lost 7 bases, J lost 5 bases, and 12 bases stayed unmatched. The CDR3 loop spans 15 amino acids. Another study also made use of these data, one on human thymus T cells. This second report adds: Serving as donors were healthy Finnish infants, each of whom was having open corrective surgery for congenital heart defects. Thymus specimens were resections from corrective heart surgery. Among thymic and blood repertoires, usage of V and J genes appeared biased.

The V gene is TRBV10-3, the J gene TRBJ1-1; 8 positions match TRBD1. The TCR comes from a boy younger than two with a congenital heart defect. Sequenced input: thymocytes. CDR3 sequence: CAIKIETGARTEAFF. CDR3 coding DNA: TGTGCCATCAAGATCGAGACAGGGGCGCGGACTGAAGCTTTCTTT.